The rows below give T cell receptor beta chains drawn from one sample of a study of cytomegalovirus exposure and HLA in healthy donors. Clones were read by immunoSEQ multiplex PCR, and TCRdb kept only the in-frame ones, dropping some. The sample includes 140,000 to 150,000 clones, approximately 67% seen only once; the top ten take over 5%. The specimen was PBMCs. The receptors were sampled from a woman in her sixties in good health and CMV-seronegative. The CDR3 runs from the conserved cysteine through the conserved F or W. D genes are given only for firm matches. Rows give clone size only sometimes, using once, few, many, or a class for an expanded clone.

>TRBV4-3|NA|TRBJ2-1|NA
CASSRGTYNEQFF
TGCGCCAGCAGCAGGGGGACCTACAATGAGCAGTTCTTC
>TRBV19|NA|TRBJ2-5|NA
CASRRMAGLETQYF
TGTGCCAGTCGCCGGATGGCGGGACTGGAGACCCAGTACTTC
>TRBV9|NA|TRBJ2-7|TRBD2
CASSSSGSSYEQYF
TGTGCCAGCAGCTCTAGCGGGAGCTCCTACGAGCAGTACTTC
>TRBV5-6|NA|TRBJ1-2|NA
CASSLGQVPLYGYTF
TGTGCCAGCAGCTTGGGACAGGTCCCCCTCTATGGCTACACCTTC
>TRBV7-2|NA|TRBJ2-3|NA
CASSSSQRGLRSGGTQYF
TGTGCCAGCAGTTCCTCTCAACGGGGACTCCGGTCTGGGGGTACGCAGTATTTT
>TRBV5-1|once|TRBJ2-7|TRBD1
CASSASGQGSYEQYF
TGCGCCAGCAGCGCCTCGGGACAGGGGTCTTACGAGCAGTACTTC
>TRBV9|NA|TRBJ2-1|NA
CASSGPRGDNEQFF
TGTGCCAGCAGCGGGCCGCGGGGTGACAATGAGCAGTTCTTC
>TRBV4-3|NA|TRBJ2-1|NA
CASSQQAGESYEQFF
TGCGCCAGCAGCCAACAGGCCGGGGAATCCTATGAGCAGTTCTTC
>TRBV6-5|few|TRBJ1-3|NA
CASRGRANTIYF
TGTGCCAGCAGGGGCAGGGCAAACACCATATATTTT
>TRBV6-5|NA|TRBJ1-2|NA
CASSYSAFEGGYGYTF
TGTGCCAGCAGTTACTCCGCTTTCGAGGGTGGCTATGGCTACACCTTC
>TRBV5-1|NA|TRBJ2-1|NA
CASSLGGRSSYNEQFF
TGCGCCAGCAGCCTGGGGGGCAGGAGCTCCTACAATGAGCAGTTCTTC
>TRBV2|NA|TRBJ2-3|TRBD1
CASSDPGQGGDTQYF
TGTGCCAGCAGTGACCCGGGACAGGGGGGGGATACGCAGTATTTT
>TRBV28|NA|TRBJ1-1|NA
CASSLRGLNTEAFF
TGTGCCAGCAGTTTGCGGGGTCTGAACACTGAAGCTTTCTTT
>TRBV7-9|NA|TRBJ1-3|NA
CASSLAGGDGNTIYF
TGTGCCAGCAGCTTAGCAGGGGGTGATGGAAACACCATATATTTT
>TRBV9|NA|TRBJ2-5|TRBD2
CASSVRPSGGQETQYF
TGTGCCAGCAGCGTAAGGCCTAGCGGGGGGCAAGAGACCCAGTACTTC
>TRBV2|NA|TRBJ2-7|NA
CASSQQAREGYF
TGTGCCAGCAGTCAACAGGCCCGAGAAGGATACTTC
>TRBV19|NA|TRBJ2-7|TRBD2
CASSMEAGGPLAHEQYF
TGTGCCAGTAGTATGGAAGCGGGAGGGCCCCTCGCTCACGAGCAGTACTTC
>TRBV6-5|NA|TRBJ2-5|TRBD1
CASSYGTGGETQYF
TGTGCCAGCAGTTACGGGACAGGAGGGGAGACCCAGTACTTC
>TRBV21-1|NA|TRBJ1-6|NA
CASSYRTVYNSPLHF
TGTGCCAGCAGCTACCGGACAGTTTATAATTCACCCCTCCACTTT
>TRBV7-9|NA|TRBJ2-1|TRBD2
CASSPPGTTLAGGGNEQFF
TGTGCCAGCAGCCCCCCAGGGACTACCCTAGCGGGAGGGGGCAATGAGCAGTTCTTC
>TRBV28|once|TRBJ2-2|TRBD1
CASSPDRGDTGELFF
TGTGCCAGCAGCCCCGACAGGGGGGACACCGGGGAGCTGTTTTTT
>TRBV2|few|TRBJ1-1|TRBD1
CASSDPPTGQVDTEAFF
TGTGCCAGCAGTGATCCTCCGACAGGGCAGGTTGACACTGAAGCTTTCTTT
>TRBV11-2|medium-sized|TRBJ2-7|TRBD1
CASTWGQGTGQYF
TGTGCCAGTACCTGGGGACAGGGGACGGGGCAGTACTTC
>TRBV10-3|NA|TRBJ2-3|TRBD2
CAISTSGGLSTDTQYF
TGTGCCATCAGTACAAGCGGGGGGCTTAGCACAGATACGCAGTATTTT
>TRBV5-4|NA|TRBJ2-1|NA
CASSFSGFEQFF
TGTGCCAGCAGCTTTAGCGGATTTGAGCAGTTCTTC
>TRBV5-5|NA|TRBJ2-2|TRBD2
CASRQSGGVSTGELFF
TGTGCCAGCAGACAAAGCGGGGGGGTGAGCACCGGGGAGCTGTTTTTT
>TRBV19|once|TRBJ2-7|TRBD1
CASSPGTGSSEQYF
TGTGCCAGTTCCCCCGGGACAGGGAGTAGCGAGCAGTACTTC
>TRBV27|NA|TRBJ2-1|TRBD2
CASRRGGSLSSYNEQFF
TGTGCCAGCAGGCGGGGCGGGAGCTTAAGCTCCTACAATGAGCAGTTCTTC
>TRBV6-1|NA|TRBJ2-7|TRBD2
CASSSTSGGSFGQYF
TGTGCCAGCAGTTCGACTAGCGGGGGAAGCTTTGGGCAGTACTTC
>TRBV5-4|NA|TRBJ2-3|TRBD2
CASSPEGLVMDTQYF
TGTGCCAGCAGCCCGGAGGGACTAGTTATGGATACGCAGTATTTT
>TRBV19|NA|TRBJ1-2|TRBD1
CASSIESGGGNGYTF
TGTGCCAGTAGTATCGAGTCAGGGGGAGGTAATGGCTACACCTTC
>TRBV27|NA|TRBJ2-1|TRBD2
CATLPLAGRHEQFF
TGTGCCACCCTCCCCTTAGCGGGAAGGCATGAGCAGTTCTTC
>TRBV7-9|few|TRBJ1-1|TRBD1
CALRQGTGNTEAFF
TGTGCCCTCCGACAGGGTACGGGGAACACTGAAGCTTTCTTT
>TRBV18|few|TRBJ2-2|NA
CASSPSRNTGELFF
TGTGCCAGCTCACCTAGCAGGAACACCGGGGAGCTGTTTTTT
>TRBV28|once|TRBJ2-2|TRBD1
CASSLTGGGGTGELFF
TGTGCCAGCAGTTTAACAGGGGGCGGTGGCACCGGGGAGCTGTTTTTT
>TRBV25-1|NA|TRBJ2-5|TRBD2
CASSPPGLAGPQYF
TGTGCCAGCAGTCCTCCGGGACTAGCGGGCCCCCAGTACTTC
>TRBV5-4|few|TRBJ1-6|TRBD1
CASSPSTGAGNSPLHF
TGTGCCAGCAGCCCTTCGACAGGGGCGGGAAATTCACCCCTCCACTTT
>TRBV4-3|NA|TRBJ2-3|TRBD2
CASSQDPTSGTSTDTQYF
TGCGCCAGCAGCCAAGATCCCACTAGCGGAACTAGCACAGATACGCAGTATTTT
>TRBV7-9|NA|TRBJ1-2|NA
CASSSGFNYGYTF
TGTGCCAGCAGCTCGGGGTTTAACTATGGCTACACCTTC
>TRBV5-1|few|TRBJ2-1|NA
CASSMDGPFNEQFF
TGCGCCAGCAGCATGGATGGGCCATTCAATGAGCAGTTCTTC
>TRBV6-5|many|TRBJ1-4|NA
CASSDRPNEKLFF
TGTGCCAGCAGTGACAGGCCCAATGAAAAACTGTTTTTT